A single sample gave rise to the 20 T cell receptor beta chains below, sequenced in a study of Ad26.COV2.S vaccination and SARS-CoV-2 variants. The sample's treatment: some 20 received Ad26.COV2.S at low or high dose, single or two shots; five or six received placebo; per-sample allocation not given. Repertoires come from day 63 after the first vaccine or placebo injection. Assay used: immunoSEQ multiplex PCR; TCRdb lists only in-frame clones, some missing. The profile covers fewer than 400,000 clones, with around 91% appearing a single time and 1.5% to 2% taken by the ten largest. Sequencing used peripheral blood, obtained in a trial of Ad26.COV2.S vaccine versus placebo. These receptors originate from a person between 18 and 59 years old who received the Ad26.COV2.S COVID-19 vaccine or a placebo.

This sequence joins TRBV7-9 and TRBJ2-2; D ambiguous. Germline-derived CDR1 and CDR2 are SEHNR and FQNEAQ (reference sequence). V gave up 4 bases and J gave up 4 bases, with 7 bases separating them. The CDR3 is 13 residues long. CDR3: CASSYSSTGELFF. The CDR3, as DNA: TGTGCCAGCAGCTACAGTAGCACCGGGGAGCTGTTTTTT.

The CDR3 spells CAIRRAGGPWEQYF. CDR3 sequence (DNA): TGTGCCATCAGGAGAGCGGGAGGGCCATGGGAGCAGTACTTC. The V and J genes are TRBV10-3 and TRBJ2-7, with 10 bases identical to TRBD2. The V and J ends lost 6 bases and 7 bases, in that order; junction bases with no gene match: 9. The CDR3 contains 14 residues. Germline V gene sequence: CDR1 ENHRY, CDR2 SYGVKD.

V and J are TRBV9 and TRBJ1-6; TRBD1 agrees at 7 bases. V was pared by 2 bases and J by 7 bases, with 3 bases of the junction left unmatched. CDR1 is SGDLS and CDR2 is YYNGEE in the germline V gene. This CDR3 region has 14 residues. The CDR3: CASSVSGGNSPLHF. The CDR3 DNA is TGTGCCAGCAGCGTGTCAGGGGGGAATTCACCCCTCCACTTT.

This chain links TRBV9 with TRBJ1-3, with D unclear. V was pared by 4 bases and J by 0 bases, with 17 bases between. Germline values: CDR1 SGDLS, CDR2 YYNGEE. This CDR3 comprises 17 residues. DNA of the CDR3: TGTGCCAGCAGCCCCGCCCTTGAGGTCTCCTCTGGAAACACCATATATTTT. Translated: CASSPALEVSSGNTIYF.

V is TRBV19 and J is TRBJ1-6; no clear D gene. The ends were cut back, 6 bases at V and 2 bases at J, with 14 bases in the middle. The CDR3 is 16 residues long. CDR1 is LNHDA and CDR2 is SQIVND in the germline V gene (reference sequence). This chain's CDR3 is CASRRTTGTYNSPLHF. DNA of the CDR3: TGTGCCAGTAGGCGGACGACGGGGACCTATAATTCACCCCTCCACTTT.

This clone was found a few times. The V call is TRBV13, the J call TRBJ2-1; a possible D gene is TRBD2 (5 bases). Germline V gives CDR1 PRHDT, CDR2 FYEKMQ (reference sequence). With 4 bases removed from V and 6 bases from J, the gap between germline ends came to 19 bases. This CDR3 contains 16 residues. CDR3 nucleotide sequence: TGTGCCAGCAGCTCGGAATTGGCCGCCGCGGGCAATGAGCAGTTCTTC. Its translation is CASSSELAAAGNEQFF.

V is TRBV5-4 and J is TRBJ2-5; tentative D call: TRBD2 (6 bases). Germline values: CDR1 SGHNT, CDR2 YYREEE (reference sequence). The CDR3 contains 13 residues. Trimming removed 6 bases at V and 5 bases at J, with 14 bases between. Written as DNA, the CDR3 is TGTGCCAGCAACATCCCAGGGAGGGAGACCCAGTACTTC. This sequence encodes CASNIPGRETQYF.

This rearrangement joins TRBV7-8 to TRBJ1-1, with D uncertain. V was pared by 5 bases and J by 6 bases, with 16 bases between. Germline V gene lookup returns CDR1 SGHVS and CDR2 FQNEAQ. The length of the CDR3 is 14 residues. The CDR3 nucleotides are TGTGCCAGCAGCCCGATGACTGGACGCGCTGAAGCTTTCTTT. Its protein is CASSPMTGRAEAFF.

The chain has TRBV11-3 and TRBJ2-5, with TRBD2 matching over 8 bases. The junction had 16 bases not matched to a gene; V was cut back by 5 bases and J by 5 bases. This CDR3 contains 17 residues. CDR1 SGHNT and CDR2 YENEEA come from the germline V gene. In DNA, the CDR3 is TGTGCCAGCAGCCCCTTGACCCTACTAGCGGAGGGGGAGACCCAGTACTTC. Translating gives CASSPLTLLAEGETQYF. Full variable domain (missing parts from reference TRBV11-3 and TRBJ2-5): EAGVVQSPRYKIIEKKQPVAFWCNPISGHNTLYWYLQNLGQGPELLIRYENEEAVDDSQLPKDRFSAERLKGVDSTLKIQPAELGDSAVYLCASSPLTLLAEGETQYFGPGTRLLVL.

The chain combines TRBV9 with TRBJ2-1, with TRBD2 matching over 14 bases. After removal of 4 bases from V and 7 bases from J, the junction contained 7 bases not matched to a gene. The CDR3 is made up of 16 amino acids. CDR1 and CDR2 (germline): SGDLS, YYNGEE. The CDR3 spells CASSPGLAGDRNEQFF. The CDR3 nucleotides are TGTGCCAGCAGCCCGGGACTAGCGGGAGATCGTAATGAGCAGTTCTTC.

This clone has only a few counts. The chain combines TRBV6-4 with TRBJ1-1; D gene ambiguous. The CDR3 is 13 amino acids. Germline CDR1 is MRHNA and CDR2 is SNTAGT. Deletions cut 7 bases from V and 2 bases from J, with 11 bases between. The CDR3 DNA sequence: TGTGCCAGCAAAAGGGAGGTTAACACTGAAGCTTTCTTT. It encodes CASKREVNTEAFF.

This clone was observed once. This sequence joins TRBV10-3 and TRBJ2-1; 11 nucleotides line up with TRBD1. With 6 bases clipped from V and 0 bases from J, the junction kept 4 bases outside the gene matches. In germline, CDR1 is ENHRY, CDR2 SYGVKD. The CDR3 sequence is 16 residues long. The CDR3 nucleotides are TGTGCCATCAGGGCCGGGACAGGGGGCTCCTACAATGAGCAGTTCTTC. Amino acid sequence: CAIRAGTGGSYNEQFF.

CDR3 region: CSAREGGELFF. CDR3 coding DNA: TGCAGTGCTAGGGAAGGAGGGGAGCTGTTTTTT. This chain joins TRBV20-1 and TRBJ2-2; D not certain. CDR1 is DFQATT, CDR2 SNEGSKA, per germline (reference sequence). V shed 3 bases and J shed 8 bases, with 7 bases lying between them. The CDR3 is 11 amino acids.

This clone occurred once. The chain carries TRBV7-2 and TRBJ1-4; D gene ambiguous. This CDR3 contains 15 residues. Germline V gene sequence: CDR1 SGHTA, CDR2 FQGNSA. With 0 bases removed from V and 7 bases from J, the gap between germline ends came to 12 bases. Written as DNA, the CDR3 is TGTGCCAGCAGCTTAGCTGGAGCGCTAGGTGAAAAACTGTTTTTT. Protein product: CASSLAGALGEKLFF.

This clone was counted between two and nine times. The chain links TRBV7-9 to TRBJ1-2; D not certain. The CDR3 is 14 amino acids. Trimming pared 5 bases from V and 4 bases from J, leaving 14 bases between. CDR1 is SEHNR, CDR2 FQNEAQ, per germline (reference sequence). CDR3 in amino acids: CASSPWELGYGYTF. Written as DNA, the CDR3 is TGTGCCAGCAGCCCCTGGGAGCTCGGCTATGGCTACACCTTC.

The rearrangement links TRBV5-1 to TRBJ2-7; TRBD2 matches at 7 bases. Germline CDR1 is SGHRS and CDR2 is YFSETQ. The CDR3 is made up of 13 amino acids. V dropped 7 bases and J dropped 1; count of bases not matched to a gene: 5. CDR3 DNA: TGCGCCAGCGGGACTACCCCTTCCTACGAGCAGTACTTC. It yields the protein CASGTTPSYEQYF.

This clone was detected only once. The rearrangement links TRBV5-1 to TRBJ2-3, with 11 bases that match TRBD2. The CDR3 loop spans 16 amino acids. Trimming removed 3 bases from V and 2 bases from J; junction bases left unmatched: 5. Germline CDR1 and CDR2: SGHRS and YFSETQ. The CDR3 is CASSSTSGRYTDTQYF. CDR3 bases: TGCGCCAGCAGCTCCACTAGCGGGAGATACACAGATACGCAGTATTTT.

CDR3 protein: CASSFFYRSYEQYF. In nucleotides, the CDR3 is TGTGCCAGCAGCTTTTTCTACAGATCCTACGAGCAGTACTTC. The V and J genes are TRBV5-4 and TRBJ2-7; D is uncertain. This CDR3 has 14 amino acids. Trimming left V 2 bases short and J 1 base short, with 10 bases between. Per germline, CDR1 SGHNT and CDR2 YYREEE (reference sequence).

Here the CDR3 reads CAIHSERQDNYGYTF. The CDR3 DNA sequence: TGTGCCATACATTCGGAGAGGCAGGACAACTATGGCTACACCTTC. The chain combines TRBV7-9 with TRBJ1-2; no clear D gene. Germline values: CDR1 SEHNR, CDR2 FQNEAQ (reference sequence). This CDR3 is built from 15 residues. The ends were cut back, 10 bases at V and 2 bases at J, with 20 bases in the middle. Complete variable domain (other parts from reference TRBV7-9 and TRBJ1-2): DTGVSQNPRHKITKRGQNVTFRCDPISEHNRLYWYRQTLGQGPEFLTYFQNEAQLEKSRLLSDRFSAERPKGSFSTLEIQRTEQGDSAMYLCAIHSERQDNYGYTFGSGTRLTVV.

This chain joins TRBV7-3 and TRBJ1-3, with TRBD1 as a possible D gene (5 bases). Germline lookup yields CDR1 SGHTA and CDR2 FQGTGA. V gave up 5 bases and J gave up 0 bases, with 8 bases separating them. The CDR3 contains 14 residues. This chain's CDR3 is CASSRTPSGNTIYF. CDR3 nucleotides: TGTGCCAGCAGCCGGACACCCTCTGGAAACACCATATATTTT.